The sequence of this TCR beta chain was determined in a study of blood T cells in healthy people across ages. Background on the study: Per two T cells, about one barcoded beta molecule was captured through template switching.

It was with a sample-barcoded 5' primer and a J-beta primer mix that a second PCR of roughly 7 to 12 cycles was run. TCRdb recomputed calls from the 5' RACE reads with MiXCR, one row per CDR3 protein. The sample consists of some 1.5 million distinct CDR3 sequences, about 28% of them appearing once. This CDR3 is 13 amino acids long. Trimming took off 2 bases at V and 11 bases at J, with 15 bases between the two ends. Germline V CDR1 and CDR2: WSHSY, SAAADI. This clonotype was detected a few times. Isolation per sample recovered at least 6 million PBMCs. V gene TRBV10-2 combines with J gene TRBJ2-5; D is unresolved. Material for sequencing was blood. The receptor comes from a woman aged 30 to 39 in good health. CDR3 bases: TGCGCCAGCAGTGAGGGCATCCCAGGAGAGCAGTACTTC. This codes for CASSEGIPGEQYF.